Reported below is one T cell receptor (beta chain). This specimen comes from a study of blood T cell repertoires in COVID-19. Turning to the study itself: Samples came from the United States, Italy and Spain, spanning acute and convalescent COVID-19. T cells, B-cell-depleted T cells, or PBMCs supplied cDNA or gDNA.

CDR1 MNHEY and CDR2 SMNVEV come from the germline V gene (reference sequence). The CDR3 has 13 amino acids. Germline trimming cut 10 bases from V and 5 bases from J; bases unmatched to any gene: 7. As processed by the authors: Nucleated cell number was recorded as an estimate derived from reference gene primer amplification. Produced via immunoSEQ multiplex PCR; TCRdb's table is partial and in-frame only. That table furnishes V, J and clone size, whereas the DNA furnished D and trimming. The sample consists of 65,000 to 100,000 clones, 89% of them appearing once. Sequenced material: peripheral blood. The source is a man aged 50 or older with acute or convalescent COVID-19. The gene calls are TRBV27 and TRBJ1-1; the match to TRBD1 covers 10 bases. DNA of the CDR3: TGTGCCATACCACCGGGACAGGGGACTGAAGCTTTCTTT. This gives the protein CAIPPGQGTEAFF.